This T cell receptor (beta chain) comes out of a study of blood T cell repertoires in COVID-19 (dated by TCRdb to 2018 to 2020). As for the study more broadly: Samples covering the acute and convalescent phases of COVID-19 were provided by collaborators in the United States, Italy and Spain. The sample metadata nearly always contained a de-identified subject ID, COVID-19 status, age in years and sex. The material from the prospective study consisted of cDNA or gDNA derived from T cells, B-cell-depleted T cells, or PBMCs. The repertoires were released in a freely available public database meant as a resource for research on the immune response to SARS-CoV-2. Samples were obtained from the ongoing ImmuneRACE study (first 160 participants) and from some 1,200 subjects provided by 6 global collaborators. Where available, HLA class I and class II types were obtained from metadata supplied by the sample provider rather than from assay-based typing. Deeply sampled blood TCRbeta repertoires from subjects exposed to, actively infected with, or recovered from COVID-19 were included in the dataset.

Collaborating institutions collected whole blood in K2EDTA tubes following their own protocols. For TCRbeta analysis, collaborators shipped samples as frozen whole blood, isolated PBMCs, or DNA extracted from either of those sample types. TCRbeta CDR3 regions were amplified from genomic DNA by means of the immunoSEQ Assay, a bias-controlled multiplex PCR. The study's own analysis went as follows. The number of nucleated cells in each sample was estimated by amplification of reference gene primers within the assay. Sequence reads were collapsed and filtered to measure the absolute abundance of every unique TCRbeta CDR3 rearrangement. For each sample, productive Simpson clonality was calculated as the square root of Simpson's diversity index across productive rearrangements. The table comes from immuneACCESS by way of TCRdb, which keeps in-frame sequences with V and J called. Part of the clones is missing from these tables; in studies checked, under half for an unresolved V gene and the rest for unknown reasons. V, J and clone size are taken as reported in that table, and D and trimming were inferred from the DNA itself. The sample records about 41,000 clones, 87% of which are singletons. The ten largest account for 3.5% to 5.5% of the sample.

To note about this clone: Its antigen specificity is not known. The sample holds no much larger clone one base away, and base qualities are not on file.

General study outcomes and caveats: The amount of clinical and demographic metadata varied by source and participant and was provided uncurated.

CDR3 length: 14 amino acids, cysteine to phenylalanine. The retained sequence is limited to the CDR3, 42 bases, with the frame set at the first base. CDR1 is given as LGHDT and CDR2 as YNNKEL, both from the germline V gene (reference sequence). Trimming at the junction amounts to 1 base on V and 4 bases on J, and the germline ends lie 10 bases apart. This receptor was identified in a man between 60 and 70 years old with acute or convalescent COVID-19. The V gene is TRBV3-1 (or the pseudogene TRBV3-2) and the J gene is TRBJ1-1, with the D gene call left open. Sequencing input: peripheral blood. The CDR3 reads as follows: CASSQGGMATEAFF. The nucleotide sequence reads TGTGCCAGCAGCCAAGGAGGGATGGCCACTGAAGCTTTCTTT.